A single sample gave rise to the 21 T cell receptor beta chains below, sequenced in a study of T cells after yellow fever vaccination. MiXCR, applied by TCRdb to the 5' RACE reads, yields one record per CDR3 protein. The table has about 550,000 distinct CDR3 sequences, approximately 21% seen once; the top ten hold roughly an eighth. The sample was PBMCs, taken 15 days after the yellow fever booster vaccination. Every receptor here comes from a man aged 25-45 years who received the YFV17D yellow fever vaccine.

The rearrangement uses TRBV4-3 and TRBJ1-2; tentative D call: TRBD1 (6 bases). In germline, CDR1 is LGHNA, CDR2 YSLEER. The CDR3 is 14 residues long. Trimming pared 3 bases from V and 4 bases from J, leaving 12 bases between. Here the CDR3 DNA reads TGCGCCAGCAGCCAGGCTACAGGGATCTATGGCTACACCTTC. Amino acids: CASSQATGIYGYTF.

This clonotype has more than one count but fewer than ten. V gene TRBV29-1 combines with J gene TRBJ1-2, with a weak D call TRBD1 (5 bases). Germline V gene lookup returns CDR1 SQVTM and CDR2 ANQGSEA. Trimming left V 3 bases short and J 4 bases short, with 9 bases between. There are 12 residues in the CDR3. Here the CDR3 reads CSVEIGGYGYTF. CDR3 coding DNA: TGCAGCGTTGAGATCGGGGGCTATGGCTACACCTTC.

The genes are TRBV2 and TRBJ2-7, with D possibly TRBD2 on 5 matching bases. The CDR3 contains 15 residues. Germline V CDR1 and CDR2: SNHLY, FYNNEI. V lost 4 bases and J 2 bases, leaving 15 bases between the germline ends. The CDR3 region is CASSATWEPTYEQYF. The CDR3 bases are TGTGCCAGCAGTGCTACTTGGGAGCCGACCTACGAGCAGTACTTC.

This clonotype was seen only a few times. This chain joins TRBV4-2 and TRBJ2-7, with 12 bases matching TRBD1. The ends lost 3 bases at V and 6 bases at J; junction bases unmatched: 6. The CDR3 covers 15 residues. Looked up from germline, CDR1 is LGHNA and CDR2 is YNFKEQ. Here the CDR3 reads CASSHPGQGAGEQYF. For the CDR3, the DNA is TGTGCCAGCAGCCACCCGGGACAGGGGGCTGGCGAGCAGTACTTC.

This chain links TRBV20-1 with TRBJ2-3, with 9 bases aligning to TRBD2. This CDR3 spans 13 amino acids. V was pared by 0 bases and J by 14 bases, with 9 bases of the junction left unmatched. Germline-derived CDR1 and CDR2 are DFQATT and SNEGSKA (reference sequence). CDR3 DNA sequence: TGCAGTGCTAGAGAAGGACTTAGCGGGAGTAGGTATTTT. Translating it yields CSAREGLSGSRYF.

CDR3 region: CASSLGEAGSNTEAFF. CDR3 coding DNA: TGCGCCAGCAGCTTGGGCGAGGCAGGATCGAACACTGAAGCTTTCTTT. The rearrangement links TRBV5-1 to TRBJ1-1; D is unresolved. V lost 0 bases to trimming and J lost 1 base, with 13 bases between them. This CDR3 region has 16 residues. The germline V gene has CDR1 SGHRS and CDR2 YFSETQ.

In its sample, this clonotype was seen a few times. This rearrangement joins TRBV7-2 to TRBJ2-7; the match to TRBD2 covers 11 bases. This CDR3 region has 15 residues. Trimming removed 6 bases from V and 3 bases from J; junction bases left unmatched: 7. Germline V lookup: CDR1 SGHTA, CDR2 FQGNSA. The CDR3 loop reads CASSSWTSGRYEQYF. The CDR3 DNA is TGTGCCAGCAGTTCCTGGACTAGCGGGCGCTACGAGCAGTACTTC.

The chain recombines TRBV10-3 with TRBJ2-7; 7 bases align to TRBD2. Germline loops: CDR1 ENHRY, CDR2 SYGVKD. The CDR3 is 15 residues long. With V trimmed by 0 bases and J by 7 bases, 9 bases remained unmatched. DNA of the CDR3: TGTGCCATCAGTGAGTCTCTGACAGTGGGGGGGGAGCAGTACTTC. It specifies CAISESLTVGGEQYF.

The chain combines TRBV12-3 or TRBV12-4 with TRBJ1-5, with 8 nucleotides matching TRBD1. The CDR3 spans 15 residues. With 8 bases clipped from V and 3 bases from J, the junction kept 9 bases outside the gene matches. The CDR3 here is CASREDRGSNQPQHF. As DNA, the CDR3 is TGTGCCAGCCGCGAAGACAGGGGATCCAATCAGCCCCAGCATTTT.

This clonotype was seen a few times. The J gene is TRBJ2-7, the V gene TRBV5-1; 12 bases fit TRBD1. This CDR3 has 16 residues. CDR1 and CDR2 from the germline V gene are SGHRS and YFSETQ. V lost 3 bases and J lost 6; bases outside the gene matches: 10. The CDR3 region has the DNA TGCGCCAGCAGCTGGAGAACCGGGACAGGGGGCCGCGAGCAGTACTTC. Translation: CASSWRTGTGGREQYF.

This clonotype has more than one count but fewer than ten. An end of the junction differs from the germline gene, which may be a read error. The V and J genes are TRBV7-9 and TRBJ1-2, with no clear D. The CDR3 has 12 amino acids. Germline values: CDR1 SEHNR, CDR2 FQNEAQ (reference sequence). The CDR3 sequence is CASSLELDGVAF. DNA for the CDR3: TGTGCCAGCAGCTTAGAATTGGACGGCGTTGCCTTC.

This clonotype was seen a few times. The chain couples TRBV27 to TRBJ2-4; 8 nucleotides line up with TRBD1. J gave up 5 bases and V 3 bases, and 3 bases lay outside the gene matches. This CDR3 has 14 residues. Germline assignment: CDR1 MNHEY and CDR2 SMNVEV (reference sequence). The CDR3 here is CASSFGTGENIQYF. The CDR3 bases are TGTGCCAGCAGTTTCGGGACAGGAGAAAACATTCAGTACTTC.

J is TRBJ1-2 and V is TRBV9, with D possibly TRBD1 on 6 matching bases. The germline V and J ends were trimmed by 3 bases and 7 bases, with 16 bases remaining between them. Germline V gene sequence: CDR1 SGDLS, CDR2 YYNGEE. CDR3 length equals 14 residues. This CDR3 is CASSANTGIVGYTF. CDR3 DNA sequence: TGTGCCAGCAGCGCGAATACAGGGATTGTTGGCTACACCTTC.

In its sample, this clonotype was seen many times. The chain couples TRBV5-1 to TRBJ2-5; D might be TRBD1 (5 bases). Germline loops: CDR1 SGHRS, CDR2 YFSETQ. The CDR3 contains 13 residues. V was trimmed by 2 bases and J by 5 bases, leaving 10 bases between them. For the CDR3, the DNA is TGCGCCAGCAGCTTCAGGGTCGGTGAGACCCAGTACTTC. Protein sequence: CASSFRVGETQYF.

The gene calls are TRBV28 and TRBJ2-3, with 9 bases identical to TRBD2. The germline gives CDR1 MDHEN, CDR2 SYDVKM. V dropped 4 bases and J dropped 5; count of bases not matched to a gene: 7. The CDR3 is 15 amino acids. CDR3 DNA: TGTGCCAGCAGTTCTAGCGGGGCGGGCCTAGATACGCAGTATTTT. Translating gives CASSSSGAGLDTQYF.

V and J are TRBV30 and TRBJ2-1, with D possibly matching TRBD1 (6 bases). Between the trimmed V and J ends, which lost 8 bases and 5 bases, there was a span of 13 bases. Germline loops: CDR1 GTSNPN, CDR2 SVGIG (reference sequence). The CDR3 has 12 residues. The CDR3 DNA is TGTGCCAGATCGGGACAAAACAATGAGCAGTTCTTC. This sequence encodes CARSGQNNEQFF.

The chain links TRBV20-1 to TRBJ2-3; TRBD2 matches 13 bases. Germline V gene data show CDR1 as DFQATT and CDR2 as SNEGSKA (reference sequence). The CDR3 loop spans 15 amino acids. Unmatched junction bases numbered 5, after V lost 6 bases and J lost 2 bases. The CDR3 DNA is TGCAGTGCGCGGGGACTAGCGGGACTCACAGATACGCAGTATTTT. Amino acid sequence: CSARGLAGLTDTQYF.

In DNA form, the CDR3 reads TGCAGTGCTAGTGCCAGCGGCCTCTACGAGCAGTACTTC. Amino acids: CSASASGLYEQYF. The chain carries TRBV20-1 and TRBJ2-7; D may be TRBD2 (5 bases). The CDR3 has 13 residues. CDR1 is DFQATT and CDR2 is SNEGSKA in the germline V gene (reference sequence). The V end lost 3 bases, the J end lost 3 bases, and 12 bases lay between the germline ends.

The CDR3 reads CSANTGGAYEQYF. The DNA of the CDR3 is TGCAGTGCTAATACAGGGGGGGCCTACGAGCAGTACTTC. The J gene is TRBJ2-7, the V gene TRBV20-1; perhaps TRBD1 as D (8 bases). With 4 bases removed from V and 2 bases from J, the gap between germline ends came to 12 bases. CDR1 and CDR2 (germline): DFQATT, SNEGSKA (reference sequence). CDR3 length equals 13 residues.

J is TRBJ2-2 and V is TRBV27, with TRBD2 matching 10 bases. Germline-derived CDR1 and CDR2 are MNHEY and SMNVEV (reference sequence). V shed 3 bases and J 5 bases; nucleotides not matched to a gene: 12. This CDR3 has 18 amino acids. In DNA form, the CDR3 reads TGTGCCAGCAGTTTCATCGCTAGCGGGAGTGGGGGTACCGGGGAGCTGTTTTTT. Translation gives CASSFIASGSGGTGELFF.

In this sample, this clonotype turned up many times. The V call is TRBV7-9, the J call TRBJ2-1; TRBD2 agrees at 8 bases. From germline, CDR1 is SEHNR and CDR2 FQNEAQ (reference sequence). The CDR3 runs 18 residues. The V and J ends lost 4 bases and 1 base, in that order; junction bases with no gene match: 12. CDR3 bases: TGTGCCAGCAGCTCTCCCGGGGGGGTTTATCGGTCCTACAATGAGCAGTTCTTC. This sequence encodes CASSSPGGVYRSYNEQFF.